Given below is one T cell receptor beta chain in context. This clonotype was picked up many times. This receptor's antigen is unknown. The record has no base qualities; no much larger clone is one base away. The CDR3 measures 12 amino acids from cysteine to phenylalanine. CDR3 DNA only is kept here, 36 bases in frame from base 1. Trimming costs V 2 bases and J 2 bases, and their ends lie 6 bases apart. CDR1 and CDR2 (SQVTM, ANQGSEA) derive from the germline V gene. This sample is part of a study of read filtering for tumor transcriptome and immune sequencing (dated by TCRdb to 2019 to 2021). Some background on the complete study: The cohort had some 16 male and some 15 female patients with a mean age of around 69 years, ranging from about 45 to 85. By revised international staging, 8 or 9 patients were R-ISS I, roughly 17 were R-ISS II and 7 were R-ISS III. After DNase treatment, whole-transcriptome libraries were prepared with the TruSeq RNA Access Library Prep Kit. TCR-region mapped reads per sample ranged from about 4.05 to 10.27 million with IR-seq versus only roughly 75 to 1,300 with RNA-seq. The study compared TCR repertoires from targeted immune repertoire sequencing and bulk whole-transcriptome sequencing run on the same bone marrow samples. One main goal was a read-filtering strategy for immune repertoire data, in particular deciding whether clonotypes backed by only one read should be removed.

TCR libraries were constructed from roughly 0.4 ug RNA using the Immunoverse kit, and molecular barcoded adaptors covering alpha/delta and beta/gamma chains were employed. TCR library preparation used the same RNA that went into transcriptome sequencing. Sequencing of TCR libraries was carried out on an Illumina HiSeq 4000 with 2 x 150 cycles. Processing in the source paper ran as follows. TCR reads were aligned to human V, D, J and C references and assembled into CDR3 clonotypes with MiXCR, including quality filtering and error correction. The tcR package in R was used for analysis of clonotype counts and gene usage diversity. Raw mapping reads were checked after the RNA-seq reads had been mapped by STAR aligner version 2.5.3a onto the human GRCh37 genome. To test how sequencing depth affects detected clonotypes, IR-seq fastq files were randomly downsampled with Seqtk 1.3. TCRdb trimmed the raw reads at Q25, called clones with MiXCR and kept productive beta chains. Rows matching on CDR3 protein sequence are summarized as one entry with the most common DNA and genes. For this entry, the V and J calls and clone size follow TCRdb and not the study's own pipeline. The sample table contains about 62,000 distinct CDR3 sequences; only one count was recorded for roughly 20% of them. The leading ten clones occupy around 9.9% of the sample.

General findings and caveats noted by the study authors: In IR-seq, single-read clonotypes were 80% to 90% of clonotypes but approximately 3.2% of total reads; in RNA-seq they were roughly 72% of clonotypes and 35% to 50% of reads. Compared with RNA-seq, IR-seq captured clonotypes at much higher depth and more reliably, and a smaller IR-seq throughput was enough to identify most shared clonotypes. The correlation between IR-seq and RNA-seq shared clonotype proportions was increased by removal of single-read clonotypes. The sorted CD138-negative fraction was composed of a mixed bone marrow immune population rather than of purified T cells.

Every patient had bone marrow sampled at the time of active disease. Ficoll-Hypaque density gradient centrifugation was used to isolate bone marrow mononuclear cells. Myeloma plasma cells were removed and CD138-negative cells were collected by negative selection after labeling with CD138 magnetic microbeads on a MACS separator. Flow cytometry on an Attune NxT with CD138 antibodies was used to check the purity of the isolated cells. Total RNA was extracted with TRIzol reagent and quantified with a NanoDrop spectrophotometer. Paired RNA-seq and IR-seq were performed on each patient's CD138-negative bone marrow sample.

The rearranged chain carries TRBV29-1 and TRBJ2-5; TRBD1 might be the D gene, on 6 matching bases. Input material: a population of CD138-negative cells sorted from bone marrow. In light of the paper, this sample's cell subset or site label describes: bone marrow mononuclear cells depleted of CD138+ plasma/myeloma cells by negative magnetic selection. The sequence came from a donor at least 40 years old with multiple myeloma. The DNA sequence reads TGCAGCGTTGAAACAGGGCAAGAGACCCAGTACTTC. Translated, it gives CSVETGQETQYF.